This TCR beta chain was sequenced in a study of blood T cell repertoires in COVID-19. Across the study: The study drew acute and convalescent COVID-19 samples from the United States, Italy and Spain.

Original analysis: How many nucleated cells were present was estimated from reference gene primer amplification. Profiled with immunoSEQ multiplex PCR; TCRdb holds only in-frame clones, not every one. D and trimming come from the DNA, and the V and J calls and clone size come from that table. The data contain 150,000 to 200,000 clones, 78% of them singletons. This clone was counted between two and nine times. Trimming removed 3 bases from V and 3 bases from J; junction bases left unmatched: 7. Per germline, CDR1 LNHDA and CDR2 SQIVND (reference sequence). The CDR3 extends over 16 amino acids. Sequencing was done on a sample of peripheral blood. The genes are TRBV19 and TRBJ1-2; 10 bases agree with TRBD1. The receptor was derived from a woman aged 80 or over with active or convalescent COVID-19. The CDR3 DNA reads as TGTGCCAGTAGTATCACCGGGACAGGGGTGGACTATGGCTACACCTTC. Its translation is CASSITGTGVDYGYTF.